This T cell receptor beta chain was found in a study of CXCR3-negative and CXCR3-positive naive CD8 T cells. As for this clonotype: Antigen: not known.

5' RACE with UMI labels generated the TRB cDNA libraries. Following a re-call of the 5' RACE reads, TCRdb has one entry per CDR3 protein and lacks DNA. The sample holds 7,500 to 8,500 distinct CDR3 sequences. Whole-study results and caveats: Naive subsets did not differ in surface CD5, and TRB CDR3 properties served to infer TCR strength. Freshly isolated PBMCs were used in most assays, given partial CXCR3 loss after freezing. The study found comparably high diversity in both naive subsets and much lower diversity in memory CD8+ cells. CXCR3-negative naive cells had less hydrophobic TRB CDR3s than did CXCR3-positive naive cells.

CDR1 is SEHNR and CDR2 is FQNEAQ in the germline V gene (reference sequence). CDR3 length: 14 amino acids. The sample taken for sequencing was naive CXCR3+ CD8+ T cells from blood. Specified subset: CD45RO-CCR7+CD27+CD95- naive CD8+ T cells expressing CXCR3 (TNR3+). The clonotype originates from a human donor in good health. Some clones in this sample may be carry-over from other donors' samples. The chain is built from TRBV7-9 and TRBJ2-7. This CDR3 is CASSLEFADYEQYF.